This TCR beta chain was sequenced during a study of T cells in Graves' hyperthyroidism and ophthalmopathy. RNA transcripts gave rise to amplified TCR beta CDR3 regions. Initially, a first-round RT-PCR of the TCR CDR3 employed the HTBI primer set. Using its own MiXCR run on the multiplex PCR reads, TCRdb lists one record per CDR3 protein. The sample contains more than 300,000 distinct CDR3 sequences, about 17% of which appear only once. Trimming cost V 3 bases and J 15 bases, with 15 bases left between them. The V gene's germline CDR1 is DFQATT and CDR2 SNEGSKA (reference sequence). The CDR3 consists of 11 residues. Recently diagnosed hyperthyroidism of less than 2 months' duration affected patients aged 18 to 65. Each diagnosis was grounded in clinical symptoms, serum thyroxine and TRAb, thyroid ultrasound, and orbital computed tomography.

V and J are TRBV20-1 and TRBJ2-1, with a tentative D call TRBD2 (7 bases). Sequences were obtained from blood. This clonotype was obtained from a young woman with Graves' hyperthyroidism that later progressed to Graves' ophthalmopathy. The DNA for the CDR3 is TGCAGTGCTAGCCCGCGGGGGCCCGTGTTCTTC. Residues: CSASPRGPVFF.